This TCR beta chain is drawn from a study of T cell repertoires in cytomegalovirus infection. On the study more broadly: CMV infection plus the matching HLA type was flagged by public TCR beta signatures.

Concerning this clonotype itself: Its specificity is not known.

TCRdb called the reads again in MiXCR, with one record for every CDR3 protein. The table has 250,000 to 400,000 distinct CDR3 sequences, 20% to 25% seen once. The sample was cultured PBMCs, taken from culture after CMV antigen stimulation. The receptor was isolated from a human donor in good health (CMV status not recorded). Some clones in this sample may be carry-over from other donors' samples.

CDR3 residues: CASSYALAGATNNEQFF. DNA of the CDR3: TGTGCCAGCAGTTACGCCCTAGCGGGAGCAACAAACAATGAGCAGTTCTTC. The chain uses TRBV6-2 or TRBV6-3 and TRBJ2-1; TRBD2 aligns across 10 bases. The ends lost 2 bases at V and 5 bases at J; junction bases unmatched: 9. The CDR3 is made up of 17 amino acids. Germline lookup yields CDR1 MNHEY and CDR2 SVGEGT.